This entry lists 25 T cell receptor beta chains sequenced from one sample in a study of T cells after yellow fever vaccination. TCRdb re-called the 5' RACE reads through MiXCR, storing one row per CDR3 protein. The table includes tens of thousands of distinct CDR3 sequences, 4% to 6% detected once. Here the sequenced sample was PBMCs, either bulk or a sorted T-cell subset (CD4+, CD8+, memory, or dextramer-sorted; not recorded which), taken about 49 days after the first yellow fever vaccination. The origin of the receptors is a man between 18 and 29 years old who received the YFV17D yellow fever vaccine.

This clonotype was recorded many times. V usage is TRBV28 and J usage is TRBJ2-7; D is perhaps TRBD2 (6 bases). The CDR3 has 14 amino acids. CDR1 and CDR2 (germline): MDHEN, SYDVKM. The V end lost 3 bases, the J end lost 2 bases, and 11 bases lay between the germline ends. CDR3 DNA: TGTGCCAGCAGTTTCCACGGCGGGACCTACGAGCAGTACGTC. Protein sequence: CASSFHGGTYEQYV.

This clonotype was found many times. The V and J genes are TRBV28 and TRBJ1-5; D remains unclear. V was cut by 7 bases and J by 2 bases, with 15 bases left in between. Germline V CDR1 and CDR2: MDHEN, SYDVKM. The CDR3 loop spans 15 amino acids. The DNA for the CDR3 is TGTGCCAGCACCTCGGGAATGGAGGGCAATCAGCCCCAGCATTTT. Its translation: CASTSGMEGNQPQHF. Drawing the rest from reference TRBV28 and TRBJ1-5, the complete variable domain is DVKVTQSSRYLVKRTGEKVFLECVQDMDHENMFWYRQDPGLGLRLIYFSYDVKMKEKGDIPEGYSVSREKKERFSLILESASTNQTSMYLCASTSGMEGNQPQHFGDGTRLSIL.

This clonotype was detected ten times or more. The V gene is TRBV3-1, the J gene TRBJ1-1; possibly TRBD1 for D (6 bases). There are 14 residues in the CDR3. V dropped 6 bases and J dropped 4 bases, with 15 bases sitting between them. The germline CDR1 and CDR2 sequences are LGHDT and YNNKEL (reference sequence). CDR3 nucleotide sequence: TGTGCCAGCAGTCAGGGGCTGGAGGCCACTGAAGCTTTCTTT. Translation gives CASSQGLEATEAFF.

This clonotype was detected ten times or more. One end of the junction is discordant with germline, which a read error may explain. The rearrangement joins TRBV5-4 to TRBJ2-6; 15 bases agree with TRBD2. In germline, CDR1 is SGHNT, CDR2 YYREEE (reference sequence). The CDR3 is 15 residues long. The CDR3 protein is CASSRTSGGDNVLTF. The CDR3 DNA follows: TGTGCCAGCAGTCGGACTAGCGGGGGGGACAACGTCCTGACTTTC.

The table lists this clonotype with many counts. The genes are TRBV12-3 or TRBV12-4 and TRBJ1-3; D remains unclear. CDR3 size: 13 residues. V was shortened by 8 bases and J by 3 bases, with 11 bases between the two germline ends. CDR3 nucleotide sequence: TGTGCCAGCGGTCCTAACGGTGGAAACACCATATATTTT. The encoded protein is CASGPNGGNTIYF.

This clonotype appeared many times. This chain joins TRBV7-2 and TRBJ2-3; D unclear. V dropped 0 bases and J dropped 1 base, with 14 bases sitting between them. This CDR3 is 17 amino acids long. Germline CDR1 and CDR2: SGHTA and FQGNSA. The CDR3 is CASSLAGWVVGTDTQYF. CDR3 coding DNA: TGTGCCAGCAGCTTAGCCGGTTGGGTTGTTGGCACAGATACGCAGTATTTT. The whole variable domain, filled in from reference TRBV7-2 and TRBJ2-3, reads GAGVSQSPSNKVTEKGKDVELRCDPISGHTALYWYRQSLGQGLEFLIYFQGNSAPDKSGLPSDRFSAERTGGSVSTLTIQRTQQEDSAVYLCASSLAGWVVGTDTQYFGPGTRLTVL.

This clonotype was recorded at least ten times. The chain couples TRBV10-3 to TRBJ2-7, with D tentatively TRBD1 or TRBD2 (6 bases each). This CDR3 has 15 residues. The germline V and J ends were trimmed by 4 bases and 0 bases, with 13 bases remaining between them. The germline CDR1 and CDR2 sequences are ENHRY and SYGVKD. This CDR3 is CAISGGEGGSYEQYF. In nucleotides, the CDR3 is TGTGCCATCAGTGGTGGTGAGGGGGGCTCCTACGAGCAGTACTTC.

This clonotype was picked up many times. The J gene is TRBJ2-1, the V gene TRBV20-1; D is uncertain. The CDR3 covers 13 residues. Germline assignment: CDR1 DFQATT and CDR2 SNEGSKA (reference sequence). Trimming left V 3 bases short and J 8 bases short, with 14 bases between. The CDR3: CSARILVKHEQFF. The CDR3 DNA reads as TGCAGTGCTAGGATCTTAGTTAAGCATGAGCAGTTCTTC.

In this sample, this clonotype turned up many times. The chain recombines TRBV20-1 with TRBJ1-1; D is unclear. The CDR3 is 12 amino acids. The V and J ends lost 4 bases and 0 bases respectively, with 6 bases between them. The germline gives CDR1 DFQATT, CDR2 SNEGSKA (reference sequence). The CDR3 DNA is TGCAGTGCTAAACACATGAACACTGAAGCTTTCTTT. As protein: CSAKHMNTEAFF.

This clonotype was found many times. The J gene is TRBJ2-1, the V gene TRBV29-1; possible D gene TRBD2, 5 bases. Trimming cost V 5 bases and J 7 bases, with 18 bases left between them. The CDR3 extends over 14 amino acids. Germline lookup yields CDR1 SQVTM and CDR2 ANQGSEA. CDR3 nucleotides: TGCAGCGTTTCCCGACCCCCGGGATTTAATGAGCAGTTCTTC. Translated, it gives CSVSRPPGFNEQFF.

In this sample, this clonotype turned up many times. The rearrangement joins TRBV10-3 to TRBJ1-1; the D is unclear. The V and J ends lost 6 bases and 3 bases respectively, with 14 bases between them. There are 14 residues in the CDR3. CDR1 is ENHRY and CDR2 is SYGVKD in the germline V gene. CDR3: CAIRRDDLYTEAFF. Written as DNA, the CDR3 is TGTGCCATCAGACGTGACGACCTCTACACTGAAGCTTTCTTT.

This clonotype has at least ten counts. The rearrangement joins TRBV9 to TRBJ1-1; TRBD1 might be the D (6 bases). Germline loops: CDR1 SGDLS, CDR2 YYNGEE. Trimming pared 0 bases from V and 1 base from J, leaving 7 bases between. The CDR3 extends over 14 amino acids. The CDR3 loop is CASSVGTENTEAFF. The CDR3 DNA sequence: TGTGCCAGCAGCGTAGGGACAGAGAACACTGAAGCTTTCTTT.

This clonotype was counted many times. This rearrangement joins TRBV5-1 to TRBJ2-5; no clear D gene. The CDR3 runs to 13 residues. Germline loops: CDR1 SGHRS, CDR2 YFSETQ. Trimming left V 1 base short and J 4 bases short, with 8 bases between. CDR3 sequence reads: CASSLMGLETQYF. The CDR3 DNA reads TGCGCCAGCAGCTTGATGGGTCTAGAGACCCAGTACTTC. Full variable domain (remainder filled in from reference TRBV5-1 and TRBJ2-5): KAGVTQTPRYLIKTRGQQVTLSCSPISGHRSVSWYQQTPGQGLQFLFEYFSETQRNKGNFPGRFSGRQFSNSRSEMNVSTLELGDSALYLCASSLMGLETQYFGPGTRLLVL.

The sample holds many counts of this clonotype. This chain links TRBV5-6 with TRBJ2-7; tentative D call: TRBD1 (5 bases). Per germline, CDR1 SGHDT and CDR2 YYEEEE. There are 14 residues in the CDR3. Trimming took off 4 bases at V and 5 bases at J, with 16 bases between the two ends. The CDR3 nucleotides read TGTGCCAGCAGCCTAGACGCAGGGAACCACGAGCAGTACGTC. Its protein is CASSLDAGNHEQYV.

There are many counts of this clonotype. The chain couples TRBV18 to TRBJ1-1; D gene unclear. Germline V CDR1 and CDR2: KGHSH, LQKENI. V lost 6 bases and J 5 bases, leaving 16 bases between the germline ends. The CDR3 is 14 amino acids. The CDR3 loop is CASSSSLEGTEAFF. Here the CDR3 DNA reads TGTGCCAGCTCTTCATCACTGGAGGGAACTGAAGCTTTCTTT.

A word on this clonotype: This may be a read error, as it is one base from a much larger clone. The CDR3 loop is CACARGGFDTGELFF. CDR3 nucleotide sequence: TGTGCCTGTGCCCGCGGGGGCTTCGACACCGGGGAGCTGTTTTTT. The J gene is TRBJ2-2, the V gene TRBV30; tentative D call: TRBD2 (7 bases). Germline assignment: CDR1 GTSNPN and CDR2 SVGIG (reference sequence). There are 15 residues in the CDR3. V was clipped by 6 bases and J by 3 bases, with 17 bases between them.

There are many counts of this clonotype. J is TRBJ2-5 and V is TRBV3-1, with D unclear. Germline loops: CDR1 LGHDT, CDR2 YNNKEL (reference sequence). V lost 3 bases and J lost 4, with 18 bases in between. The CDR3 has 16 residues. DNA for the CDR3: TGTGCCAGCAGCCACAAAGGCGGCTGGGCAACAGAGACCCAGTACTTC. It yields the protein CASSHKGGWATETQYF.

This clonotype was recorded at least ten times. CDR3 amino acids: CASSLEPRGLYGYTF. The CDR3 nucleotides read TGTGCCAGCAGCCTTGAACCCAGGGGGTTATATGGCTACACCTTC. The genes are TRBV11-2 and TRBJ1-2, with 7 bases lining up with TRBD1. Trimming at V came to 5 bases and at J to 5 bases, leaving 11 bases not matched to a gene. The germline V gene has CDR1 SGHAT and CDR2 FQNNGV. CDR3 length: 15 residues.

The table lists this clonotype with many counts. CDR3: CASSSGPNYGYTF. The CDR3 DNA reads TGTGCCAGCAGTTCCGGGCCCAACTATGGCTACACCTTC. The J gene is TRBJ1-2, the V gene TRBV12-3 or TRBV12-4; D gene unclear. This CDR3 region has 13 residues. Trimming removed 4 bases from V and 2 bases from J, with 8 bases in between.

This clonotype was detected many times. The V and J genes are TRBV9 and TRBJ2-3, with D maybe TRBD2 (6 bases). The V gene's germline CDR1 is SGDLS and CDR2 YYNGEE. The CDR3 is 14 amino acids. V lost 1 base to trimming and J lost 5 bases, with 11 bases between them. The CDR3 region is CASSVRRGVDTQYF. CDR3 DNA: TGTGCCAGCAGCGTACGGCGCGGGGTAGATACGCAGTATTTT.

This clonotype was found many times. This chain uses TRBV3-1 with TRBJ2-7; weak D call: TRBD2 (5 bases). Deletions cut 8 bases from V and 9 bases from J, with 17 bases between. The CDR3 sequence is 12 residues long. Germline V gene data show CDR1 as LGHDT and CDR2 as YNNKEL (reference sequence). The chain's CDR3 is CASGGPGEAQYV. The CDR3 DNA reads TGTGCCAGCGGCGGGCCAGGCGAAGCGCAGTACGTC.

This clonotype was detected ten times or more. The chain employs TRBV6-6 and TRBJ2-1, with TRBD2 matching over 7 bases. With 7 bases clipped from V and 5 bases from J, the junction kept 5 bases outside the gene matches. The CDR3 is made up of 13 amino acids. Germline V gene data show CDR1 as MNHNY and CDR2 as SVGAGI (reference sequence). The CDR3, as DNA: TGTGCCAGCATCCGGGGGGTCGACAATGAGCAGTTCTTC. Translated: CASIRGVDNEQFF.

A word on this clonotype: A read error is possible here, since a much larger clone lies one base away. The chain has TRBV10-3 and TRBJ1-2; D is unclear. The germline gives CDR1 ENHRY, CDR2 SYGVKD. V shed 6 bases and J shed 3 bases, with 8 bases lying between them. This CDR3 spans 12 amino acids. DNA of the CDR3: TGTGCCATCAGAAGACATGACTATGGCTACACCTTC. This encodes CAIRRHDYGYTF.

This clonotype showed up just once. This may be a read error: a much more frequent sequence differs by one nucleotide. The genes are TRBV20-1 and TRBJ1-5; a possible D gene is TRBD1 (5 bases). Germline values: CDR1 DFQATT, CDR2 SNEGSKA (reference sequence). The CDR3 length is 15 residues. Between the trimmed V and J ends, which lost 1 base and 4 bases, there was a span of 14 bases. The DNA for the CDR3 is TGCAGTGCTAGAGTTACAGGTTCCCTTAATCAGCCCCAGCATTTT. Amino acids: CSARVTGSLNQPQHF.

Many counts were recorded for this clonotype. The rearrangement links TRBV5-4 to TRBJ1-2; 9 nucleotides align to TRBD1. The V gene's germline CDR1 is SGHNT and CDR2 YYREEE (reference sequence). This CDR3 has 15 residues. V gave up 4 bases and J gave up 5 bases; unmatched junction bases: 9. The CDR3 sequence is CASSRVQGAQYGYTF. The CDR3 DNA follows: TGTGCCAGCAGCAGAGTACAGGGGGCGCAATATGGCTACACCTTC.